The 5 T cell receptor beta chains in this list originate from one sample, sequenced in a study of beta chain features in type 1 diabetes listed by TCRdb under 2018. Receptors were amplified or captured by the immunoSEQ multiplex PCR assay. The High Capacity cDNA Reverse Transcription Kit was used to reverse transcribe all of the isolated RNA, meaning that expressed TCRB transcripts were what got sequenced. TCRdb took this table from immuneACCESS and kept in-frame rearrangements with V and J called. Such tables lack part of the clones; where checked against another copy, unresolved V genes explain under half of the gap, and the rest is unexplained. The sample records a few hundred thousand clones, roughly 16% of which are singletons. The ten biggest clones cover about 0.018% of the sample. The material sequenced was naive CD4+ T cells from blood. This specimen's cell subset or site label, per the study, means: true naive CD4+ T cells. The receptors shown here come from a woman in her late teens or twenties in good health.

This clone was recorded a few times. The chain combines TRBV6-5 with TRBJ1-2, with 7 bases matching TRBD1. The CDR3 sequence is 15 residues long. CDR1 and CDR2 (germline): MNHEY, SVGAGI. After removal of 8 bases from V and 1 base from J, the junction contained 10 bases not matched to a gene. The chain's CDR3 is CASGGRGSINYGYTF. The CDR3 DNA reads TGTGCCAGCGGTGGCAGGGGGTCCATTAACTATGGCTACACCTTC.

This sequence joins TRBV30 and TRBJ1-1, with D unclear. Trimming left V 2 bases short and J 6 bases short, with 7 bases between. CDR1 is GTSNPN and CDR2 is SVGIG in the germline V gene (reference sequence). The CDR3 is made up of 11 amino acids. CDR3 DNA: TGTGCCTGGAGTTCACTATCTGAAGCTTTCTTT. It yields the protein CAWSSLSEAFF.

The chain carries TRBV9 and TRBJ2-7; TRBD1 is a possible D gene (5 bases). There are 13 residues in the CDR3. CDR1 is SGDLS, CDR2 YYNGEE, per germline. The V and J ends lost 4 bases and 7 bases respectively, with 15 bases between them. DNA of the CDR3: TGTGCCAGCAGCTTGAACCAGGGCGGAGAGCAGTACTTC. Amino acid sequence: CASSLNQGGEQYF. Variable domain in full (rest from reference TRBV9 and TRBJ2-7): DSGVTQTPKHLITATGQRVTLRCSPRSGDLSVYWYQQSLDQGLQFLIQYYNGEERAKGNILERFSAQQFPDLHSELNLSSLELGDSALYFCASSLNQGGEQYFGPGTRLTVT.

V gene TRBV6-5 combines with J gene TRBJ2-3, with 7 bases matching TRBD2. The CDR3 contains 16 residues. Per germline, CDR1 MNHEY and CDR2 SVGAGI. V trimming: 3 bases; J trimming: 0 bases; junction bases outside the gene matches: 6. CDR3 in amino acids: CASSYGLADSTDTQYF. CDR3 bases: TGTGCCAGCAGTTATGGGCTAGCGGATAGCACAGATACGCAGTATTTT.

The gene calls are TRBV18 and TRBJ1-4; D uncertain. CDR1 and CDR2 from the germline V gene are KGHSH and LQKENI. The CDR3 has 16 residues. Trimming shortened V by 6 bases and J by 0 bases, and 14 bases separated the two germline ends. The CDR3 DNA follows: TGTGCCAGCTCCCGGGATGCAGATGCAACTAATGAAAAACTGTTTTTT. The encoded protein is CASSRDADATNEKLFF. Full variable domain (missing parts from reference TRBV18 and TRBJ1-4): NAGVMQNPRHLVRRRGQEARLRCSPMKGHSHVYWYRQLPEEGLKFMVYLQKENIIDESGMPKERFSAEFPKEGPSILRIQQVVRGDSAAYFCASSRDADATNEKLFFGSGTQLSVL.